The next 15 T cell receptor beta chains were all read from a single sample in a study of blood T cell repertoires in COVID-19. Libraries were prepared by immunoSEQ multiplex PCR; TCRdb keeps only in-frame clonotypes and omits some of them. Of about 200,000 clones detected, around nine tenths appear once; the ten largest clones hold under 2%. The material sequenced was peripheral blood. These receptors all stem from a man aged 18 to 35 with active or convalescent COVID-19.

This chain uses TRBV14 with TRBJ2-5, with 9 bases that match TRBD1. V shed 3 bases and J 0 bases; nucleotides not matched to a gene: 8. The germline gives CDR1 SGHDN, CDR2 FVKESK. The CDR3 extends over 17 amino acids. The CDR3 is CASSHTLGQGDQETQYF. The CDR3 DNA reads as TGTGCCAGCAGCCACACACTGGGACAGGGAGACCAAGAGACCCAGTACTTC.

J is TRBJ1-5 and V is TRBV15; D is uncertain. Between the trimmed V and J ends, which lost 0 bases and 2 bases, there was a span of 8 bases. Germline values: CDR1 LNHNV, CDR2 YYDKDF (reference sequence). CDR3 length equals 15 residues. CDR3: CATSRDLQRNQPQHF. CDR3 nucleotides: TGTGCCACCAGCAGAGATTTACAGCGCAATCAGCCCCAGCATTTT.

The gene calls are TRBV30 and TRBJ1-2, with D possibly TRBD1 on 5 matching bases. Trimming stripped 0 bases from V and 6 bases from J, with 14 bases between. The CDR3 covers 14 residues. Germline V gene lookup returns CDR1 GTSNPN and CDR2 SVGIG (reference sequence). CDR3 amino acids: CAWSVQLGGDGYTF. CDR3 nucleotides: TGTGCCTGGAGTGTACAGTTGGGAGGGGATGGCTACACCTTC.

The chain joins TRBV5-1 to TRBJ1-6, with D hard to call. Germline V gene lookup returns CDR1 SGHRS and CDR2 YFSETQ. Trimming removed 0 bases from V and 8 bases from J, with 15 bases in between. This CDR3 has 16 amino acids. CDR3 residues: CASSLVGSLRDSPLHF. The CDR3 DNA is TGCGCCAGCAGCTTGGTCGGATCTCTGCGGGATTCACCCCTCCACTTT.

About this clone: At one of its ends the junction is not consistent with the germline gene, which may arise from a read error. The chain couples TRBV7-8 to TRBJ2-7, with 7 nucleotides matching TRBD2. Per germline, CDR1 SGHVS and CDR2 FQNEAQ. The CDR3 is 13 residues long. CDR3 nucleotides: TGTGCCAGCAGCTTTTTGACGCGGGAGACGGTAAACTTC. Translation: CASSFLTRETVNF.

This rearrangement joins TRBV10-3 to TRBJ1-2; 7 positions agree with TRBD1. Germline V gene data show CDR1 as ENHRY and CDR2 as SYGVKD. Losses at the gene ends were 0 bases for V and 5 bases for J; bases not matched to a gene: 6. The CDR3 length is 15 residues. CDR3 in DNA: TGTGCCATCAGTGAGTCTTTTCGGGACAGATATGGCTACACCTTC. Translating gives CAISESFRDRYGYTF.

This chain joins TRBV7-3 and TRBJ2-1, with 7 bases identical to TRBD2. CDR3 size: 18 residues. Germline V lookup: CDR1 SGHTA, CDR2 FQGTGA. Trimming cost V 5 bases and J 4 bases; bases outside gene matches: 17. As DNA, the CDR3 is TGTGCCAGCAGCAGATACCACTCCCCTGGGACTACTTACAATGAGCAGTTCTTC. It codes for CASSRYHSPGTTYNEQFF.

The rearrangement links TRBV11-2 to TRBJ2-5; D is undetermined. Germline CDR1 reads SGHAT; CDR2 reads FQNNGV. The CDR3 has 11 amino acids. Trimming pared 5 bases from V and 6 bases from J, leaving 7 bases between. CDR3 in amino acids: CASSNTKTQYF. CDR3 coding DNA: TGTGCCAGCAGCAACACTAAGACCCAGTACTTC.

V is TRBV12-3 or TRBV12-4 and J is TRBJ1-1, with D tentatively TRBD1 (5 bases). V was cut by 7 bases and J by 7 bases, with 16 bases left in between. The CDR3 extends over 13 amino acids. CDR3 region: CASTRREGLEAFF. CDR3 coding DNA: TGTGCCAGCACCCGGAGAGAGGGACTTGAAGCTTTCTTT.

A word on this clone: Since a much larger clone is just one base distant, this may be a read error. The CDR3 DNA reads as TGTGCCAGCAGTGAATCTAGCGGGGACACCGGGGAGCTGTTTTTT. Residues: CASSESSGDTGELFF. V and J are TRBV6-1 and TRBJ2-2; 9 bases align to TRBD2. CDR3 length: 15 residues. V gave up 2 bases and J gave up 3 bases; unmatched junction bases: 1. Germline V lookup: CDR1 MNHNS, CDR2 SASEGT.

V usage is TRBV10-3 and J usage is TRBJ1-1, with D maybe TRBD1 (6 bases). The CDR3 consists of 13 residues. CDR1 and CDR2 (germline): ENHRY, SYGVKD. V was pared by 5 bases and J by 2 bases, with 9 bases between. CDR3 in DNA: TGTGCCATCAGTTCGGACAGAAACACTGAAGCTTTCTTT. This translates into CAISSDRNTEAFF.

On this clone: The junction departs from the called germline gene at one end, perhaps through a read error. Here the CDR3 DNA reads TGTGCCAGCAGCCAGCCGGACAAGGAGCGAATCTTT. Translating gives CASSQPDKERIF. The chain links TRBV3-1 (or the pseudogene TRBV3-2) to TRBJ1-1; D is perhaps TRBD1 (5 bases). The length of the CDR3 is 12 residues. Germline CDR1 reads LGHDT; CDR2 reads YNNKEL (reference sequence).

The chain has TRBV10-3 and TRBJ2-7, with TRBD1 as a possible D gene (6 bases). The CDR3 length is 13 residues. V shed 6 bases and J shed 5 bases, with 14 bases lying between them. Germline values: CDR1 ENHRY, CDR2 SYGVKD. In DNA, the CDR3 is TGTGCCATCAGCCCAGGGGCTGGGGACGAGCAGTACTTC. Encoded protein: CAISPGAGDEQYF.

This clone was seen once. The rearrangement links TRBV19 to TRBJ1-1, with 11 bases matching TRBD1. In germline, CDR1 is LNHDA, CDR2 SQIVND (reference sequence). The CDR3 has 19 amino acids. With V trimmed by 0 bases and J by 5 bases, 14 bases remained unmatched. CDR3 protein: CASSIDFGEGTGGRTEAFF. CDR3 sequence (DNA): TGTGCCAGTAGTATAGATTTCGGAGAAGGGACAGGGGGGAGGACTGAAGCTTTCTTT. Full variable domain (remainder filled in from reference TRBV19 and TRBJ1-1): DGGITQSPKYLFRKEGQNVTLSCEQNLNHDAMYWYRQDPGQGLRLIYYSQIVNDFQKGDIAEGYSVSREKKESFPLTVTSAQKNPTAFYLCASSIDFGEGTGGRTEAFFGQGTRLTVV.

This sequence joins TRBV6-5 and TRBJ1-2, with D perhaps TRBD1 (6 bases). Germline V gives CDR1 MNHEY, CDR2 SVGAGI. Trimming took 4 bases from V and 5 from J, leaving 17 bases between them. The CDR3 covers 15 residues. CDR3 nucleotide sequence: TGTGCCAGCAGTTCCCGGGACACTACCCCTTATGGCTACACCTTC. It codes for CASSSRDTTPYGYTF.